Listed here are 18 T cell receptor beta chains from one sample, sequenced in a study of OX40 agonist ivuxolimab in advanced cancers. Produced via immunoSEQ multiplex PCR; TCRdb's table is partial and in-frame only. The sample lists 45,000 to 70,000 clones; 83% were seen once. The specimen was CD4+ or CD8+ T cells sorted from blood, collected in a trial of the OX40 agonist ivuxolimab. The receptor source for this set is an adult with an advanced solid tumor such as melanoma, head and neck, liver or kidney cancer.

The chain links TRBV5-1 to TRBJ1-5; possible D gene TRBD1, 5 bases. Germline V gene lookup returns CDR1 SGHRS and CDR2 YFSETQ. Trimming removed 4 bases at V and 3 bases at J, with 8 bases between. The CDR3 is made up of 13 amino acids. The CDR3 nucleotides read TGCGCCAGCAGCCCGGACACCAATCAGCCCCAGCATTTT. It codes for CASSPDTNQPQHF.

The V gene is TRBV7-2, the J gene TRBJ2-3; 16 positions match TRBD2. CDR1 and CDR2 from the germline V gene are SGHTA and FQGNSA. The CDR3 has 17 amino acids. The ends lost 5 bases at V and 5 bases at J; junction bases unmatched: 7. As DNA, the CDR3 is TGTGCCAGCAGCCCCGCGGGACTAGCGGGAGGGGGAGATACGCAGTATTTT. Amino acids: CASSPAGLAGGGDTQYF.

The rearrangement links TRBV28 to TRBJ1-1; D is possibly TRBD1 (6 bases). V gave up 8 bases and J gave up 5 bases, with 12 bases separating them. The CDR3 is 12 residues long. Germline V gene data show CDR1 as MDHEN and CDR2 as SYDVKM. This CDR3 is CASRTGLTEAFF. The DNA for the CDR3 is TGTGCCAGCCGTACAGGGTTGACTGAAGCTTTCTTT.

V gene TRBV7-2 combines with J gene TRBJ2-3, with 16 nucleotides matching TRBD2. V gave up 3 bases and J gave up 2 bases; unmatched junction bases: 2. CDR1 is SGHTA, CDR2 FQGNSA, per germline. The CDR3 has 17 amino acids. CDR3: CASSLGLAGGPTDTQYF. CDR3 DNA sequence: TGTGCCAGCAGCTTGGGACTAGCGGGAGGGCCCACAGATACGCAGTATTTT.

This clone was counted only a few times. This rearrangement joins TRBV5-6 to TRBJ1-1, with 10 bases identical to TRBD1. With V trimmed by 4 bases and J by 6 bases, 12 bases remained unmatched. Looked up from germline, CDR1 is SGHDT and CDR2 is YYEEEE. The CDR3 extends over 16 amino acids. CDR3 bases: TGTGCCAGCAGCCAAGACAGGGGGCTCACGGGCTCTGAAGCTTTCTTT. Residues: CASSQDRGLTGSEAFF.

This chain joins TRBV28 and TRBJ2-1, with 8 positions matching TRBD1. V was pared by 5 bases and J by 14 bases, with 5 bases of the junction left unmatched. Germline V gives CDR1 MDHEN, CDR2 SYDVKM. CDR3 length equals 11 residues. The CDR3 sequence: CASSMTGEKFF. Here the CDR3 DNA reads TGTGCCAGCAGTATGACAGGGGAGAAGTTCTTC. Complete variable domain (other parts from reference TRBV28 and TRBJ2-1): DVKVTQSSRYLVKRTGEKVFLECVQDMDHENMFWYRQDPGLGLRLIYFSYDVKMKEKGDIPEGYSVSREKKERFSLILESASTNQTSMYLCASSMTGEKFFGPGTRLTVL.

The chain joins TRBV28 to TRBJ1-2, with a possible D match to TRBD1 (6 bases). Between the trimmed V and J ends, which lost 3 bases and 7 bases, there was a span of 15 bases. The CDR3 sequence is 14 residues long. Germline lookup yields CDR1 MDHEN and CDR2 SYDVKM. The CDR3 DNA reads as TGTGCCAGCAGTTTCGAGGGGGAAATCGGTGGCTACACCTTC. This sequence encodes CASSFEGEIGGYTF.

This chain connects TRBV6-5 to TRBJ1-2; D is ambiguous. Germline V gene lookup returns CDR1 MNHEY and CDR2 SVGAGI. Trimming pared 5 bases from V and 4 bases from J, leaving 14 bases between. The CDR3 is 14 residues long. CDR3 sequence (DNA): TGTGCCAGCAGTGAAGGAAGAACGGGCTATGGCTACACCTTC. Amino acids: CASSEGRTGYGYTF.

The gene calls are TRBV19 and TRBJ1-1; 9 bases agree with TRBD1. The CDR3 sequence is 15 residues long. The germline CDR1 and CDR2 sequences are LNHDA and SQIVND (reference sequence). V lost 4 bases and J lost 0; bases outside the gene matches: 3. CDR3 in amino acids: CASSTGQGLNTEAFF. The CDR3 coding sequence is TGTGCCAGTAGTACGGGACAGGGTTTGAACACTGAAGCTTTCTTT. Based on the CDR3 plus reference TRBV19 and TRBJ1-1, the full variable domain is DGGITQSPKYLFRKEGQNVTLSCEQNLNHDAMYWYRQDPGQGLRLIYYSQIVNDFQKGDIAEGYSVSREKKESFPLTVTSAQKNPTAFYLCASSTGQGLNTEAFFGQGTRLTVV.

The gene calls are TRBV2 and TRBJ1-4; D is ambiguous. The CDR3 has 15 residues. The germline gives CDR1 SNHLY, CDR2 FYNNEI. Trimming shortened V by 1 base and J by 4 bases, and 10 bases separated the two germline ends. As DNA, the CDR3 is TGTGCCAGCAGTGAAGAACATTCCCTTAATGAAAAACTGTTTTTT. This translates into CASSEEHSLNEKLFF.

The chain combines TRBV5-1 with TRBJ1-1, with D perhaps TRBD1 (6 bases). CDR1 and CDR2 (germline): SGHRS, YFSETQ. The CDR3 has 16 amino acids. Trimming took 3 bases from V and 3 from J, leaving 18 bases between them. The CDR3 DNA reads as TGCGCCAGCAGCTCCTTAGACCAGGGGCTGGACACTGAAGCTTTCTTT. It specifies CASSSLDQGLDTEAFF.

The table lists this clone with a count of one. The chain uses TRBV27 and TRBJ2-3, with a weak D call TRBD1 (6 bases). Trimming took 2 bases from V and 3 from J, leaving 6 bases between them. Germline lookup yields CDR1 MNHEY and CDR2 SMNVEV (reference sequence). The CDR3 spans 13 residues. The chain's CDR3 is CASSLRGTDTQYF. The CDR3 DNA reads TGTGCCAGCAGTTTAAGGGGGACAGATACGCAGTATTTT.

This chain joins TRBV29-1 and TRBJ2-2; 14 bases line up with TRBD2. CDR3 length: 16 residues. V was pared by 6 bases and J by 2 bases, with 5 bases of the junction left unmatched. Germline V lookup: CDR1 SQVTM, CDR2 ANQGSEA. The CDR3: CSVGTSGGSNTGELFF. The CDR3 DNA reads as TGCAGCGTCGGGACTAGCGGGGGCTCCAACACCGGGGAGCTGTTTTTT.

The rearrangement joins TRBV7-8 to TRBJ2-2; D gene uncertain. The V end was cut by 3 bases, the J end by 0 bases, with 14 bases between. Per the germline V gene, CDR1 is SGHVS and CDR2 is FQNEAQ. The CDR3 is made up of 17 amino acids. The CDR3 here is CASSLVRFPANTGELFF. The CDR3 bases are TGTGCCAGCAGCTTGGTACGATTCCCCGCGAACACCGGGGAGCTGTTTTTT.

This clone came up once. The rearrangement links TRBV7-8 to TRBJ2-7, with no clear D. Trimming took 5 bases from V and 5 from J, leaving 16 bases between them. The length of the CDR3 is 14 residues. Germline values: CDR1 SGHVS, CDR2 FQNEAQ. CDR3 bases: TGTGCCAGCAGCCCCCCGCGCTTCTTCGACGAGCAGTACTTC. This codes for CASSPPRFFDEQYF.

The genes are TRBV30 and TRBJ2-2; D is perhaps TRBD2 (5 bases). CDR3 length: 16 amino acids. V was pared by 0 bases and J by 6 bases, with 17 bases between. Per the germline V gene, CDR1 is GTSNPN and CDR2 is SVGIG (reference sequence). The CDR3 DNA sequence: TGTGCCTGGAGTGTACGTCTAGCTGGGGTAGCCGGGGAGCTGTTTTTT. Protein: CAWSVRLAGVAGELFF.

The count of this clone is one. The gene calls are TRBV5-4 and TRBJ2-7; TRBD1 or TRBD2 may be the D gene (6 bases each). V dropped 0 bases and J dropped 7 bases, with 17 bases sitting between them. The CDR3 spans 15 residues. Germline CDR1 and CDR2: SGHNT and YYREEE (reference sequence). This CDR3 reads CASSLGGAGLGEQYF. The CDR3 bases are TGTGCCAGCAGCTTGGGGGGGGCCGGTCTCGGGGAGCAGTACTTC.

The chain has TRBV6-1 and TRBJ2-6; D may correspond to TRBD1 or TRBD2 (5 bases each). CDR1 is MNHNS and CDR2 is SASEGT in the germline V gene. Between the trimmed V and J ends, which lost 2 bases and 1 base, there was a span of 21 bases. There are 20 residues in the CDR3. CDR3 protein: CASSEISGTPGPSGANVLTF. The CDR3 bases are TGTGCCAGCAGTGAAATATCGGGGACGCCAGGCCCATCTGGGGCCAACGTCCTGACTTTC.